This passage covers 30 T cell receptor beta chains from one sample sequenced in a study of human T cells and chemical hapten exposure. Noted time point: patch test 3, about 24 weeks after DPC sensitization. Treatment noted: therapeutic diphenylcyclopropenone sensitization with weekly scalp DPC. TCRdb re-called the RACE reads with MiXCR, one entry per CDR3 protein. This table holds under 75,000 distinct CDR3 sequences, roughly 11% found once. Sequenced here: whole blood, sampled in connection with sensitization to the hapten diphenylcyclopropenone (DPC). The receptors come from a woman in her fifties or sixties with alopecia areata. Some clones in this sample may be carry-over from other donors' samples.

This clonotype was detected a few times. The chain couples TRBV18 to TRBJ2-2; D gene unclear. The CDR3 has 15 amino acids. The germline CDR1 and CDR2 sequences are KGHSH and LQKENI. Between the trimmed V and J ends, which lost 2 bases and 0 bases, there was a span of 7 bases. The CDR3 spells CASSPMAPNTGELFF. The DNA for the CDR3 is TGTGCCAGCTCACCAATGGCTCCGAACACCGGGGAGCTGTTTTTT.

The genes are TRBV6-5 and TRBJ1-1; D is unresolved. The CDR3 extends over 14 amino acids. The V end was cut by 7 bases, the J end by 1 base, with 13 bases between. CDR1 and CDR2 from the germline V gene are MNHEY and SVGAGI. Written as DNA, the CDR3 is TGTGCCAGCACTAAAGAGGGAGGGAACACTGAAGCTTTCTTT. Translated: CASTKEGGNTEAFF.

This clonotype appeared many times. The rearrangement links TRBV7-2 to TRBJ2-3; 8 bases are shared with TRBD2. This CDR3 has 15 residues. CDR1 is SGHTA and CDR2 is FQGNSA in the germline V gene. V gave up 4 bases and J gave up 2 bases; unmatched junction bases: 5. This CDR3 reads CASSSTSGPTDTQYF. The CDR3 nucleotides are TGTGCCAGCAGCTCCACTAGCGGTCCCACAGATACGCAGTATTTT.

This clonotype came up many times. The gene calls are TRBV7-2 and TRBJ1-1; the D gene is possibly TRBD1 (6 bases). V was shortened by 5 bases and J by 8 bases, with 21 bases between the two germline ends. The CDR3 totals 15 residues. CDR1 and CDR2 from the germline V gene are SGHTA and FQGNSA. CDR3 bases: TGTGCCAGCAGCCCAGGGGTTCGCTTTGACGGAGAAGCTTTCTTT. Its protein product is CASSPGVRFDGEAFF.

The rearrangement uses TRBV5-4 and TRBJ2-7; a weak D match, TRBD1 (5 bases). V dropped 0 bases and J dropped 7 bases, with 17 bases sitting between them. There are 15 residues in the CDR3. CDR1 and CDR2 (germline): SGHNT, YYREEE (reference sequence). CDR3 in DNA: TGTGCCAGCAGCTTGGTACAGGCCGCACCTAGGGAGCAGTACTTC. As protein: CASSLVQAAPREQYF.

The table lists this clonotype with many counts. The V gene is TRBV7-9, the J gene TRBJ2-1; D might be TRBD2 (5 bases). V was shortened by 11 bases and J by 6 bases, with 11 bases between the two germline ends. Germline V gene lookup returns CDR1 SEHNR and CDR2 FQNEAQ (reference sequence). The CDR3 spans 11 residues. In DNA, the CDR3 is TGTGCCCTTAGAGAGGGCAATGAGCAGTTCTTC. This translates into CALREGNEQFF.

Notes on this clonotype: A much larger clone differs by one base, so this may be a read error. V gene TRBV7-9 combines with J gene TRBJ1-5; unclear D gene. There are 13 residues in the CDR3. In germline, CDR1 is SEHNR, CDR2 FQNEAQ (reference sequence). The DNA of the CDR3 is TGTGCCAGCAGCCCAGGAGACTATCAGCCCCGGCATTTT. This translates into CASSPGDYQPRHF.

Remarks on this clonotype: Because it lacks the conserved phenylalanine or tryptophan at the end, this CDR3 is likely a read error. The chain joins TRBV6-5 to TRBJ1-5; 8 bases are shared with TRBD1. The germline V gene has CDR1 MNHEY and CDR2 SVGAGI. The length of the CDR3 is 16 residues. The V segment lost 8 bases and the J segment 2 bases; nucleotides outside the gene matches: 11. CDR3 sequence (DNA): TGTGCCAGCGGAGAAACGGGGACAGGAGGCAATCAGCCCCAGCATTCT. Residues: CASGETGTGGNQPQHS.

As DNA, the CDR3 is TGTGCCAGCAGTTTAGTAACGGCAGCCCCCTACAATGAGCAGTTCTTC. Translating it yields CASSLVTAAPYNEQFF. The chain links TRBV28 to TRBJ2-1, with D unresolved. The length of the CDR3 is 16 residues. Per germline, CDR1 MDHEN and CDR2 SYDVKM. The ends were cut back, 2 bases at V and 2 bases at J, with 13 bases in the middle.

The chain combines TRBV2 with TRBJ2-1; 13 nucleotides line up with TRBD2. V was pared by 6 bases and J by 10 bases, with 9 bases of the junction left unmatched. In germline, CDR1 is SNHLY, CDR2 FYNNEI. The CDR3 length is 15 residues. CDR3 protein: CASSRTSGGPGEQFF. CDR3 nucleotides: TGTGCCAGCAGCCGGACTAGCGGGGGCCCCGGGGAGCAGTTCTTC.

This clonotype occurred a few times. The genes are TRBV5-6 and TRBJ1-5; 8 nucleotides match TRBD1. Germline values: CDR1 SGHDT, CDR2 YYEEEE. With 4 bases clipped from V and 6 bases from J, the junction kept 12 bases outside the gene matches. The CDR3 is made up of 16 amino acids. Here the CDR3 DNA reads TGTGCCAGCAGCCTAAGGACAGGGAAAGGTTTTCAGCCCCAGCATTTT. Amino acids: CASSLRTGKGFQPQHF.

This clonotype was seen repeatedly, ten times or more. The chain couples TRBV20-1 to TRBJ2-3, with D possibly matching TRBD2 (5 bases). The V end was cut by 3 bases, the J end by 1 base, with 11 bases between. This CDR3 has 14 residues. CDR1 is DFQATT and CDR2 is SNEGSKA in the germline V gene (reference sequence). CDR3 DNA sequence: TGCAGTGCTAGGGCTAGCTGGGGCACAGATACGCAGTATTTT. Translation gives CSARASWGTDTQYF.

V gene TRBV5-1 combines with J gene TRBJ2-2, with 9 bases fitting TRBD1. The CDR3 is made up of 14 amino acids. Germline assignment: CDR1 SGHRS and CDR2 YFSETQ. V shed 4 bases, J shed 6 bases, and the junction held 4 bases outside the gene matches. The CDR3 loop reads CASSAQGAAGELFF. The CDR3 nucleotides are TGCGCCAGCAGCGCACAGGGGGCGGCCGGGGAGCTGTTTTTT. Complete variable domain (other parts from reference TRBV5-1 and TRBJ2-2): KAGVTQTPRYLIKTRGQQVTLSCSPISGHRSVSWYQQTPGQGLQFLFEYFSETQRNKGNFPGRFSGRQFSNSRSEMNVSTLELGDSALYLCASSAQGAAGELFFGEGSRLTVL.

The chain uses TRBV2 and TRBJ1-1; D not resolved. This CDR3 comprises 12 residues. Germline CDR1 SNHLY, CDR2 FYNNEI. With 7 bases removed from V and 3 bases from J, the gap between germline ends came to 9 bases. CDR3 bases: TGTGCCAGCACCAGAATCTACACTGAAGCTTTCTTT. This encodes CASTRIYTEAFF.

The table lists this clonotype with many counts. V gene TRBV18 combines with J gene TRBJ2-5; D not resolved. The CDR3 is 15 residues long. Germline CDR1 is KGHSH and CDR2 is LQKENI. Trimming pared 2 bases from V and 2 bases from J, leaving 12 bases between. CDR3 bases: TGTGCCAGCTCACCAGGAAACTCAGGACAAGAGACCCAGTACTTC. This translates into CASSPGNSGQETQYF.

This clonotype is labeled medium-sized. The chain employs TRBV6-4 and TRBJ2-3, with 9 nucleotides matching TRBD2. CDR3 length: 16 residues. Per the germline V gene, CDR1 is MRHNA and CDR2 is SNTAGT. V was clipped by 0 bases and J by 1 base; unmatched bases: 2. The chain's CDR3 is CASSDSASGGTDTQYF. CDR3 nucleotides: TGTGCCAGCAGTGACTCAGCTAGCGGGGGCACAGATACGCAGTATTTT.

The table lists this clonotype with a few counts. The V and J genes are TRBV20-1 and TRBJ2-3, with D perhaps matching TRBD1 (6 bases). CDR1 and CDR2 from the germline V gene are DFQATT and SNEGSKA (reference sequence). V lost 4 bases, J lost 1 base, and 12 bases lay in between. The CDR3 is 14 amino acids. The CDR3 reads CSANPRGGTDTQYF. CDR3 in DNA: TGCAGTGCTAACCCCAGGGGAGGCACAGATACGCAGTATTTT.

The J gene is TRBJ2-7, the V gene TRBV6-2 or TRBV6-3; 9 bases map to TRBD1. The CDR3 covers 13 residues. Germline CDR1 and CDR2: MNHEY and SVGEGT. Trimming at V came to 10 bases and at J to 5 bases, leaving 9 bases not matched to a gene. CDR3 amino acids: CATEDRGGNEQYF. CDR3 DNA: TGTGCCACCGAGGACAGGGGAGGAAACGAGCAGTACTTC.

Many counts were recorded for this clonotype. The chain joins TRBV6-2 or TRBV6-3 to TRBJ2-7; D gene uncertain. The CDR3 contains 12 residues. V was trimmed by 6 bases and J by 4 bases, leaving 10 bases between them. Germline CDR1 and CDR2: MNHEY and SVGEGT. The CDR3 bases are TGTGCCAGCAGCCCGGCAGTGTACGAGCAGTACTTC. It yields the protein CASSPAVYEQYF.

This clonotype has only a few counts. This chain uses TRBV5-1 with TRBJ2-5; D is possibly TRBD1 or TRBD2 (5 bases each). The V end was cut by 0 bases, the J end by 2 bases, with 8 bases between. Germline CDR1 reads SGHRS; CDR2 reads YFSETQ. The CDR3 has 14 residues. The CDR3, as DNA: TGCGCCAGCAGCTTGGGGGGGTATCAAGAGACCCAGTACTTC. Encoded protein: CASSLGGYQETQYF. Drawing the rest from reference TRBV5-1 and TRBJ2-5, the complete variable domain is KAGVTQTPRYLIKTRGQQVTLSCSPISGHRSVSWYQQTPGQGLQFLFEYFSETQRNKGNFPGRFSGRQFSNSRSEMNVSTLELGDSALYLCASSLGGYQETQYFGPGTRLLVL.

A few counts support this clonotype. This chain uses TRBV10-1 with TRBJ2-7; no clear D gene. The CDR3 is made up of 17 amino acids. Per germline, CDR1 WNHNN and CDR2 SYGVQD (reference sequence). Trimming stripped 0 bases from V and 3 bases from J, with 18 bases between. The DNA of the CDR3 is TGCGCCAGCAGTGAGTCGTGGATTCTCAGGAGCTTCTACGAGCAGTACTTC. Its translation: CASSESWILRSFYEQYF.

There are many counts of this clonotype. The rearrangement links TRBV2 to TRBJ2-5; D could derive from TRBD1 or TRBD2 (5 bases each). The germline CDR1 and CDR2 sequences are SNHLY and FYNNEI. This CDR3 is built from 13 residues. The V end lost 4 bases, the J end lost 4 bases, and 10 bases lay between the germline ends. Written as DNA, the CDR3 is TGTGCCAGCAGTGTGCAGGGAGCAGAGACCCAGTACTTC. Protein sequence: CASSVQGAETQYF.

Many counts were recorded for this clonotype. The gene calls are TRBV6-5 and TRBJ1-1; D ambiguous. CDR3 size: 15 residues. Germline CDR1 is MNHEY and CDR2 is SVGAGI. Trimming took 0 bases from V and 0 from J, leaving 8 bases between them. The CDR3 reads CASSYSAALNTEAFF. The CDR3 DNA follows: TGTGCCAGCAGTTACTCAGCAGCCCTGAACACTGAAGCTTTCTTT.

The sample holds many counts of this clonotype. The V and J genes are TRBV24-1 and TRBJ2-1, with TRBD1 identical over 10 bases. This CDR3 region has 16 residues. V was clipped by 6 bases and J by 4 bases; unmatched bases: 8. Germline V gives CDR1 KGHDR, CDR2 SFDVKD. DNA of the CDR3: TGTGCCACCAGTAACATCCCGGGACAGGGGTACAATGAGCAGTTCTTC. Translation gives CATSNIPGQGYNEQFF.

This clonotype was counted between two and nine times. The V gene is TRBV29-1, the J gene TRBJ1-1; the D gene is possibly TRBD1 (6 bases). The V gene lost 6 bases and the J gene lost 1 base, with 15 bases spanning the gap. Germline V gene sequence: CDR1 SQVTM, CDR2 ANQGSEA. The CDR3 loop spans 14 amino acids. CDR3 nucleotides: TGCAGCGTCGCGACGAGGGGACAGAACACTGAAGCTTTCTTT. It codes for CSVATRGQNTEAFF.

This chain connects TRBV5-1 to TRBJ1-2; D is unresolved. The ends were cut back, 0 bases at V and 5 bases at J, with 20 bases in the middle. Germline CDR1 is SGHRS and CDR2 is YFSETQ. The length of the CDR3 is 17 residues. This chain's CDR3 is CASSLAITGKTEYGYTF. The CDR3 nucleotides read TGCGCCAGCAGCTTGGCCATCACCGGGAAGACGGAGTATGGCTACACCTTC. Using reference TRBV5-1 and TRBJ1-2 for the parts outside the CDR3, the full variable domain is KAGVTQTPRYLIKTRGQQVTLSCSPISGHRSVSWYQQTPGQGLQFLFEYFSETQRNKGNFPGRFSGRQFSNSRSEMNVSTLELGDSALYLCASSLAITGKTEYGYTFGSGTRLTVV.

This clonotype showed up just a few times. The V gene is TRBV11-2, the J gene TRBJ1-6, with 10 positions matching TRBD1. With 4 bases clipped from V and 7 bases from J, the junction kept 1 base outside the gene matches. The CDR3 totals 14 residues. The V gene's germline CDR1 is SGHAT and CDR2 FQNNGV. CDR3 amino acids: CASSWGQGNSPLHF. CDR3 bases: TGTGCCAGCAGCTGGGGACAGGGGAATTCACCCCTCCACTTT.

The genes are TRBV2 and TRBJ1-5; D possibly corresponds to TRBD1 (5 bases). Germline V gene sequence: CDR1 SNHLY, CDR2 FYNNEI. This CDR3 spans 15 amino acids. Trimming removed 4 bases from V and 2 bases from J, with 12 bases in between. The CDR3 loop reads CASSVLRGGNQPQHF. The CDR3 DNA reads TGTGCCAGCAGTGTACTTAGGGGAGGCAATCAGCCCCAGCATTTT.

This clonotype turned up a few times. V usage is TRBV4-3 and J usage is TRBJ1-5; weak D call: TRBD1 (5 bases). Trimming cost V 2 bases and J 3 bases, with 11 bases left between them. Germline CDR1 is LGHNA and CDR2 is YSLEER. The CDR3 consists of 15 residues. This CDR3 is CASSQNQGTNQPQHF. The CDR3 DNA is TGCGCCAGCAGCCAAAACCAGGGCACCAATCAGCCCCAGCATTTT.

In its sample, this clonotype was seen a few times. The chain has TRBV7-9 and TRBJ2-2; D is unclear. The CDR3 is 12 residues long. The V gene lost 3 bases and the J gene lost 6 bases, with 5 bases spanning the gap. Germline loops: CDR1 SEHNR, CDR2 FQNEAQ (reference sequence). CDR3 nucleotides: TGTGCCAGCAGCTTTGTCCCCGGGGAGCTGTTTTTT. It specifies CASSFVPGELFF.